The clone carrying this T cell receptor beta chain was counted many times. The CDR3 sequence is 13 residues long. CDR1 and CDR2 from the germline V gene are DFQATT and SNEGSKA (reference sequence). Trimming removed 6 bases at V and 1 base at J, with 12 bases between. This sample was taken from a study of T cell repertoires in cytomegalovirus infection. The wider study: TCR beta signatures that were public indicated CMV infection and matching HLA type.

TCRdb re-analysed the reads in MiXCR, keeping a single row per CDR3 protein. The sample consists of 490,000 or so distinct CDR3 sequences, roughly 10% of them appearing once. The sequence derives from a human donor in good health (CMV status not recorded). Some clones in this sample may be carry-over from other donors' samples. The chain uses TRBV20-1 and TRBJ1-1; possibly TRBD1 for D (6 bases). Sample: PBMCs. The CDR3 DNA follows: TGCAGTGCAGGGGACACTGCGAACACTGAAGCTTTCTTT. It translates to CSAGDTANTEAFF.